Presented here are 10 T cell receptor beta chains from one specimen sequenced in a study of vaccination effects on CD4 cells after COVID-19. These receptors' antigens are unknown. Sequenced by immunoSEQ multiplex PCR; TCRdb stores in-frame clones only, minus some. Here the sample spans over 45,000 clones, about 74% being singletons. CD4+ T cell isolation took place after 10 days of culture. Specimen: CD4+ T cells from PBMCs cultured without peptide, collected before COVID-19 vaccination. The receptor set was obtained from a human donor who received a COVID-19 vaccine.

The gene calls are TRBV11-2 and TRBJ1-6, with 7 bases lining up with TRBD1. The V segment lost 2 bases and the J segment 6 bases; nucleotides outside the gene matches: 4. The germline CDR1 and CDR2 sequences are SGHAT and FQNNGV. The CDR3 contains 15 residues. The chain's CDR3 is CASSLIRDSNSPLHF. The CDR3 region has the DNA TGTGCCAGCAGCTTAATTCGGGACAGTAATTCACCCCTCCACTTT.

The chain is built from TRBV4-3 and TRBJ1-2, with D tentatively TRBD1 (6 bases). CDR1 and CDR2 (germline): LGHNA, YSLEER. This CDR3 is 16 amino acids long. V lost 1 base, J lost 3 bases, and 15 bases lay in between. The CDR3 DNA sequence: TGCGCCAGCAGCCAAGTCACAGGGTTTTCAGACTATGGCTACACCTTC. It is translated as CASSQVTGFSDYGYTF.

This chain links TRBV10-3 with TRBJ1-1, with unresolved D. Trimming stripped 0 bases from V and 7 bases from J, with 6 bases between. The CDR3 is made up of 12 amino acids. Germline assignment: CDR1 ENHRY and CDR2 SYGVKD. The CDR3 here is CAISESLFEAFF. The CDR3 bases are TGTGCCATCAGTGAGTCATTATTTGAAGCTTTCTTT.

The V gene is TRBV10-2, the J gene TRBJ2-7; possibly TRBD1 or TRBD2 for D (5 bases each). Germline CDR1 reads WSHSY; CDR2 reads SAAADI. Trimming left V 8 bases short and J 2 bases short, with 13 bases between. The CDR3 runs to 13 residues. CDR3 loop: CASSEGRPYEQYV. For the CDR3, the DNA is TGCGCCAGCTCAGAGGGACGGCCCTACGAGCAGTACGTC.

Only one count was recorded for this clone. This sequence joins TRBV19 and TRBJ1-2, with D hard to call. This CDR3 has 15 residues. With 5 bases removed from V and 0 bases from J, the gap between germline ends came to 13 bases. Germline CDR1 reads LNHDA; CDR2 reads SQIVND (reference sequence). CDR3: CASSLNRGANYGYTF. Written as DNA, the CDR3 is TGTGCCAGTAGTCTTAACCGGGGAGCTAACTATGGCTACACCTTC.

The J gene is TRBJ1-2, the V gene TRBV6-2 or TRBV6-3, with D unclear. Germline values: CDR1 MNHEY, CDR2 SVGEGT. V shed 4 bases and J shed 4 bases, with 16 bases lying between them. The CDR3 runs 15 residues. Written as DNA, the CDR3 is TGTGCCAGCAGTTCCTTACTGGACGGACCCTATGGCTACACCTTC. Translated: CASSSLLDGPYGYTF.

The sample holds a few counts of this clone. The rearrangement joins TRBV20-1 to TRBJ1-1; D not certain. The CDR3 is 11 amino acids. Trimming cost V 3 bases and J 8 bases, with 10 bases left between them. In germline, CDR1 is DFQATT, CDR2 SNEGSKA (reference sequence). This CDR3 reads CSASEAVEAFF. The CDR3 bases are TGCAGTGCTAGCGAGGCAGTAGAAGCTTTCTTT.

The rearrangement joins TRBV24-1 to TRBJ1-5; D gene unclear. Trimming removed 7 bases from V and 3 bases from J, with 12 bases in between. CDR3 length equals 14 residues. Germline assignment: CDR1 KGHDR and CDR2 SFDVKD. This CDR3 reads CATSQPEYNQPQHF. DNA for the CDR3: TGTGCCACCAGCCAACCGGAGTACAATCAGCCCCAGCATTTT.

The V and J genes are TRBV25-1 and TRBJ1-2, with no clear D. CDR3 length equals 14 residues. V was trimmed by 1 base and J by 4 bases, leaving 10 bases between them. Per the germline V gene, CDR1 is MGHDK and CDR2 is SYGVNS. CDR3 in DNA: TGTGCCAGCAGTGAATCAGCATCTGCCTATGGCTACACCTTC. It translates to CASSESASAYGYTF.

The chain has TRBV11-1 and TRBJ2-5; either TRBD1 or TRBD2 may supply D (5 bases each). V lost 3 bases and J lost 2, with 16 bases in between. This CDR3 comprises 16 residues. Per germline, CDR1 SGHAT and CDR2 FQDESV (reference sequence). CDR3 residues: CASSLRGAGLQETQYF. The DNA of the CDR3 is TGTGCCAGCAGCTTGAGAGGGGCAGGGCTTCAAGAGACCCAGTACTTC.